The 12 T cell receptor beta chains below come from one sample, sequenced in a study of T cell repertoires in cytomegalovirus infection. In TCRdb, the reads were re-called with MiXCR into one record per CDR3 protein. This sample has about a million distinct CDR3 sequences, with roughly a third found just once. Their recognized antigens are unknown. Here the sequenced sample was cultured CD8+ T cells from PBMCs, taken from culture after CMV antigen stimulation. The receptors here all came from a human donor in good health (CMV status not recorded). Some clones in this sample may be carry-over from other donors' samples.

This clonotype showed up just a few times. J is TRBJ1-1 and V is TRBV4-2, with 8 bases fitting TRBD1. Unmatched junction bases numbered 6, after V lost 5 bases and J lost 4 bases. Per germline, CDR1 LGHNA and CDR2 YNFKEQ. The CDR3 contains 14 residues. The CDR3 loop reads CASSTGQGATEAFF. As DNA, the CDR3 is TGTGCCAGCAGCACTGGACAGGGTGCCACTGAAGCTTTCTTT.

This chain connects TRBV27 to TRBJ1-1, with D perhaps matching TRBD1 (6 bases). The V and J ends lost 6 bases and 1 base respectively, with 18 bases between them. The CDR3 is 16 residues long. Per germline, CDR1 MNHEY and CDR2 SMNVEV (reference sequence). CDR3: CASRPLTGARNTEAFF. The DNA for the CDR3 is TGTGCCAGCAGGCCCCTAACGGGGGCGAGGAACACTGAAGCTTTCTTT.

The genes are TRBV7-9 and TRBJ1-1; 11 nucleotides line up with TRBD1. Germline V gene lookup returns CDR1 SEHNR and CDR2 FQNEAQ (reference sequence). CDR3 length: 15 residues. V gave up 5 bases and J gave up 4 bases; unmatched junction bases: 6. The CDR3 protein is CASSPTGTGGTEAFF. For the CDR3, the DNA is TGTGCCAGCAGCCCCACCGGGACAGGGGGCACTGAAGCTTTCTTT. The full variable domain, rest sourced from reference TRBV7-9 and TRBJ1-1, is DTGVSQNPRHKITKRGQNVTFRCDPISEHNRLYWYRQTLGQGPEFLTYFQNEAQLEKSRLLSDRFSAERPKGSFSTLEIQRTEQGDSAMYLCASSPTGTGGTEAFFGQGTRLTVV.

This clonotype was seen a handful of times. The rearrangement joins TRBV6-6 to TRBJ1-4; D remains ambiguous. The CDR3 loop spans 13 amino acids. Trimming cost V 8 bases and J 0 bases, with 7 bases left between them. Germline V CDR1 and CDR2: MNHNY, SVGAGI (reference sequence). The CDR3 nucleotides are TGTGCCAGCCGGCCTGCAACTAATGAAAAACTGTTTTTT. Residues: CASRPATNEKLFF.

Points on this clonotype: Possible read error: a much larger clone is one base away. The chain employs TRBV27 and TRBJ1-1; the D gene is possibly TRBD1 (5 bases). CDR3 length: 14 amino acids. Germline V gene sequence: CDR1 MNHEY, CDR2 SMNVEV (reference sequence). Here the CDR3 reads CTSSLIGGDTEAFF. In DNA form, the CDR3 reads TGTACCAGCAGTTTGATTGGGGGAGACACTGAAGCTTTCTTT.

This clonotype was observed a few times. The V and J genes are TRBV2 and TRBJ2-5; no clear D gene. V lost 3 bases and J lost 2, with 13 bases in between. Germline V gene data show CDR1 as SNHLY and CDR2 as FYNNEI. There are 15 residues in the CDR3. The CDR3 DNA is TGTGCCAGCAGTGACGCTAGGATGGGTCAAGAGACCCAGTACTTC. Its protein product is CASSDARMGQETQYF.

V usage is TRBV2 and J usage is TRBJ2-1; 12 bases are a match to TRBD1. The CDR3 runs to 16 residues. Per germline, CDR1 SNHLY and CDR2 FYNNEI. V lost 3 bases and J lost 6; bases outside the gene matches: 6. The CDR3 here is CASSDPGTGGPNEQFF. As DNA, the CDR3 is TGTGCCAGCAGTGATCCCGGGACAGGGGGCCCCAATGAGCAGTTCTTC.

Remarks on this clonotype: At one of its ends the junction is not consistent with the germline gene, which may arise from a read error. V gene TRBV5-4 combines with J gene TRBJ2-5, with D possibly matching TRBD1 (6 bases). There are 14 residues in the CDR3. Germline assignment: CDR1 SGHNT and CDR2 YYREEE (reference sequence). CDR3 loop: CAGSPLGAQETQYF. The CDR3 bases are TGTGCCGGCAGCCCACTGGGGGCCCAGGAGACCCAGTACTTC.

The rearrangement links TRBV19 to TRBJ2-1; D remains unclear. Germline V gene sequence: CDR1 LNHDA, CDR2 SQIVND (reference sequence). This CDR3 has 15 residues. Trimming took 5 bases from V and 0 from J, leaving 11 bases between them. CDR3 loop: CASSLQESSYNEQFF. DNA for the CDR3: TGTGCCAGTAGTTTACAAGAAAGCTCCTACAATGAGCAGTTCTTC.

There are many counts of this clonotype. The V call is TRBV27, the J call TRBJ1-1, with D unresolved. Germline CDR1 is MNHEY and CDR2 is SMNVEV (reference sequence). The CDR3 is 13 amino acids. Deletions cut 6 bases from V and 0 bases from J, with 8 bases between. The DNA of the CDR3 is TGTGCCAGCAGGGAAGGTATGAACACTGAAGCTTTCTTT. Translation: CASREGMNTEAFF.

The chain couples TRBV27 to TRBJ1-2; TRBD1 matches 9 bases. The CDR3 extends over 17 amino acids. Germline V CDR1 and CDR2: MNHEY, SMNVEV (reference sequence). V gave up 2 bases and J gave up 2 bases; unmatched junction bases: 9. The CDR3 sequence is CASSLMGQGPHNYGYTF. The CDR3 DNA is TGTGCCAGCAGTTTAATGGGACAGGGTCCCCACAACTATGGCTACACCTTC.

The V call is TRBV11-1, the J call TRBJ1-1, with a tentative D call TRBD1 (5 bases). With 6 bases removed from V and 11 bases from J, the gap between germline ends came to 16 bases. Germline V gene lookup returns CDR1 SGHAT and CDR2 FQDESV (reference sequence). The CDR3 contains 12 residues. The chain's CDR3 is CASSSTGGFAFF. In DNA, the CDR3 is TGTGCCAGCAGTTCGACGGGGGGTTTCGCTTTCTTT.